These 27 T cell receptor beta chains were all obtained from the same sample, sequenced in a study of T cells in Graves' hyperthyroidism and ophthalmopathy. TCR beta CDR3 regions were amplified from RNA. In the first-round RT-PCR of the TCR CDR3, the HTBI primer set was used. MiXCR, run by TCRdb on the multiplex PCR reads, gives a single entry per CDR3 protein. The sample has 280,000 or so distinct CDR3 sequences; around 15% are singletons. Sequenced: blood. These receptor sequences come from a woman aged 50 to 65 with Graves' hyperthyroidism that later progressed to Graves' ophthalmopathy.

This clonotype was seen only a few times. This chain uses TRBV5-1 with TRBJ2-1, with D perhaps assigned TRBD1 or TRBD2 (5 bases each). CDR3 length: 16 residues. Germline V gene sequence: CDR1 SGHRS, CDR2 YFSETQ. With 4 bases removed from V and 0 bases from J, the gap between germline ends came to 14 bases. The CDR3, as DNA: TGCGCCAGCAGCACGACAGTGGGGAGCTCCTACAATGAGCAGTTCTTC. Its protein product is CASSTTVGSSYNEQFF.

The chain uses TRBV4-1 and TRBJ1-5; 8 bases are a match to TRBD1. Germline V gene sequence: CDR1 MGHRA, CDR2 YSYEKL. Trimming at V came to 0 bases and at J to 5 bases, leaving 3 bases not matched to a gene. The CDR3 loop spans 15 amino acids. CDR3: CASSQDRGRDQPQHF. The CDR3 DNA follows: TGCGCCAGCAGCCAAGACAGGGGGCGGGATCAGCCCCAGCATTTT.

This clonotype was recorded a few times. The CDR3 bases are TGTGCCAGCAGTGAAGCGGGGACGAACACCGGGGAGCTGTTTTTT. It translates to CASSEAGTNTGELFF. V gene TRBV6-1 combines with J gene TRBJ2-2; unclear D gene. This CDR3 has 15 residues. Trimming took off 0 bases at V and 0 bases at J, with 5 bases between the two ends. Germline V gene lookup returns CDR1 MNHNS and CDR2 SASEGT.

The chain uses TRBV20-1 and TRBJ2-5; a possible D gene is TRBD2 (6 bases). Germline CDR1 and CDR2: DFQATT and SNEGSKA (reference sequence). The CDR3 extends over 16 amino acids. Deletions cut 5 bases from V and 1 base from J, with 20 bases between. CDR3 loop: CSAPPDGRSRQETQYF. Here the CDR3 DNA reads TGCAGTGCTCCTCCGGACGGGAGAAGCCGCCAAGAGACCCAGTACTTC.

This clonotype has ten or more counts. For the CDR3, the DNA is TGTGCCAGCAGCCAACTGGCTAGGGAAGAAAAACTGTTTTTT. It specifies CASSQLAREEKLFF. This chain joins TRBV3-1 and TRBJ1-4; no clear D gene. Per the germline V gene, CDR1 is LGHDT and CDR2 is YNNKEL (reference sequence). The CDR3 is made up of 14 amino acids. With 2 bases removed from V and 8 bases from J, the gap between germline ends came to 12 bases.

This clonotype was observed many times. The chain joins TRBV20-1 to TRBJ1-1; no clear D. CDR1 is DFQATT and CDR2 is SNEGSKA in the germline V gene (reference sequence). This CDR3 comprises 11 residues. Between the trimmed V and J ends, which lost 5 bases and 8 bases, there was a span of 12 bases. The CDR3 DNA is TGCAGTGCTGCCACAGAGCCAGAAGCTTTCTTT. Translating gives CSAATEPEAFF.

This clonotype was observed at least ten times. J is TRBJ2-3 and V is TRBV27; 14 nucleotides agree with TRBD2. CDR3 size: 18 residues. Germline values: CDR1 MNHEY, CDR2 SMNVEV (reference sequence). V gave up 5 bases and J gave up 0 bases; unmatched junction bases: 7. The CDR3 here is CASSPRTSGRPSTDTQYF. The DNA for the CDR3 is TGTGCCAGCAGTCCTCGGACTAGCGGGAGGCCAAGCACAGATACGCAGTATTTT.

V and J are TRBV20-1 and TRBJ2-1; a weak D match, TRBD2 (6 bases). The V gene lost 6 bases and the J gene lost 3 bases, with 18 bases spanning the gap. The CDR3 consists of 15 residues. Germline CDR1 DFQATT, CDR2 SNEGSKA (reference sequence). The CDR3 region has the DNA TGCAGTGCAAACCCGGGACTTCTGCTCTACAATGAGCAGTTCTTC. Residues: CSANPGLLLYNEQFF.

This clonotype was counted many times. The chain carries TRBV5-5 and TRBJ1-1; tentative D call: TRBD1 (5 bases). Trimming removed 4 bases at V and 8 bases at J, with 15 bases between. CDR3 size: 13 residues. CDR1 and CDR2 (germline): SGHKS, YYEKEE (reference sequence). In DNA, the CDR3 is TGTGCCAGCAGCCAACAGCCTCAGGGAGAAGCTTTCTTT. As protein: CASSQQPQGEAFF.

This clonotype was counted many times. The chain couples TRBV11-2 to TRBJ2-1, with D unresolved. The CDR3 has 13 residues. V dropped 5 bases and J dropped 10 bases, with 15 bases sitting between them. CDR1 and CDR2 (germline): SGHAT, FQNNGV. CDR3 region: CASSPNTAKEQFF. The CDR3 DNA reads TGTGCCAGCAGCCCTAACACGGCAAAAGAGCAGTTCTTC. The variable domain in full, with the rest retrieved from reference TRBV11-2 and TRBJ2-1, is EAGVAQSPRYKIIEKRQSVAFWCNPISGHATLYWYQQILGQGPKLLIQFQNNGVVDDSQLPKDRFSAERLKGVDSTLKIQPAKLEDSAVYLCASSPNTAKEQFFGPGTRLTVL.

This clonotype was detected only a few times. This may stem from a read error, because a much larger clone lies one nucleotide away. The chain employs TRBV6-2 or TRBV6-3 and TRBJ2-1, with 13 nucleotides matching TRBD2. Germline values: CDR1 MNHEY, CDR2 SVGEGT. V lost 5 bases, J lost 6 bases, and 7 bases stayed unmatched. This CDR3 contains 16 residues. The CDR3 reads CASSGTSGTNSNEQFF. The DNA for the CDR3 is TGTGCCAGCAGTGGGACTAGCGGGACCAACAGCAATGAGCAGTTCTTC.

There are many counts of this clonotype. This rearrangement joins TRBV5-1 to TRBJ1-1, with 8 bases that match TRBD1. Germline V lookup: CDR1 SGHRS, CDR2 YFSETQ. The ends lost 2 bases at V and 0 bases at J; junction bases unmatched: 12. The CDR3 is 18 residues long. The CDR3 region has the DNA TGCGCCAGCAGCTTAAGCCCTCGACAGGGGTTTATGAACACTGAAGCTTTCTTT. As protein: CASSLSPRQGFMNTEAFF. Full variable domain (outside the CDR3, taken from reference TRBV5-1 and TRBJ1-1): KAGVTQTPRYLIKTRGQQVTLSCSPISGHRSVSWYQQTPGQGLQFLFEYFSETQRNKGNFPGRFSGRQFSNSRSEMNVSTLELGDSALYLCASSLSPRQGFMNTEAFFGQGTRLTVV.

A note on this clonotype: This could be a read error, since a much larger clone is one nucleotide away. The CDR3 region has the DNA TGTGCCAGCAATAAGGTGTGGACAGGCGGCTCTGGAAGCACCATATATTTT. It specifies CASNKVWTGGSGSTIYF. V usage is TRBV2 and J usage is TRBJ1-3; 7 nucleotides line up with TRBD1. The CDR3 extends over 17 amino acids. CDR1 and CDR2 (germline): SNHLY, FYNNEI.

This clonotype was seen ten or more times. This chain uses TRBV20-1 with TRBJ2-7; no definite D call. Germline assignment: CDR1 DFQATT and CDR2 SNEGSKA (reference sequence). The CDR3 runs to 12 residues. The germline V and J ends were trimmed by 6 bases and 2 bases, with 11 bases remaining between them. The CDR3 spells CSAATQPYEQYF. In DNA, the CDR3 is TGCAGTGCCGCGACCCAACCCTACGAGCAGTACTTC.

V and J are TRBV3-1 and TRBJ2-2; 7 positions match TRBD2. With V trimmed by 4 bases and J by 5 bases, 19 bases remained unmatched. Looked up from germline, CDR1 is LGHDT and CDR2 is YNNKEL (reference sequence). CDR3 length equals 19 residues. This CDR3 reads CASSRAGISSGQNTGELFF. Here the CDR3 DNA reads TGTGCCAGCAGCCGAGCCGGAATTTCTAGCGGCCAAAATACCGGGGAGCTGTTTTTT.

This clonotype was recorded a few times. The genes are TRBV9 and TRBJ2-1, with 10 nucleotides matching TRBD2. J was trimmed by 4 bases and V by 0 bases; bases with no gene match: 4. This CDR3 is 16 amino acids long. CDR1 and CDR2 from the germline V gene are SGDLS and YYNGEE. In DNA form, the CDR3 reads TGTGCCAGCAGCGTAGGCCTAGCGGGAGTATACAATGAGCAGTTCTTC. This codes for CASSVGLAGVYNEQFF.

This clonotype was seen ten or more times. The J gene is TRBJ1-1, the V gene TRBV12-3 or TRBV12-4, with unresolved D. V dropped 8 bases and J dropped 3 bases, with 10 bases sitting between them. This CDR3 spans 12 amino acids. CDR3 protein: CASPIIYTEAFF. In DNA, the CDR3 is TGTGCCAGCCCCATTATTTACACTGAAGCTTTCTTT.

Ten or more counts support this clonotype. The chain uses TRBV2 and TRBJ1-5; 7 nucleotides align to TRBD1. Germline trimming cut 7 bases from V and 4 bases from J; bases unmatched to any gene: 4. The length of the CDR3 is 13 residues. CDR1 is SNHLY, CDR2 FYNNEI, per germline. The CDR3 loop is CASMGQLNQPQHF. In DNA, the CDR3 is TGTGCCAGCATGGGACAGCTAAATCAGCCCCAGCATTTT.

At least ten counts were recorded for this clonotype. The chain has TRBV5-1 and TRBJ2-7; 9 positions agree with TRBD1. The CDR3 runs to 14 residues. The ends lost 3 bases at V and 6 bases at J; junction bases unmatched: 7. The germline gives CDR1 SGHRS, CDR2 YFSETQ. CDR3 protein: CASSSGTGLIEQYF. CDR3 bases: TGCGCCAGCAGCTCCGGGACAGGGCTAATCGAGCAGTACTTC.

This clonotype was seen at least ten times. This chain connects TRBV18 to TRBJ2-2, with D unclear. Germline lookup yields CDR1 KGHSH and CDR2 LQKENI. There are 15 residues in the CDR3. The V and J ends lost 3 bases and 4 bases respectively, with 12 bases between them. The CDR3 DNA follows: TGTGCCAGCTCACCCCTGAAGCAACCCACCGGGGAGCTGTTTTTT. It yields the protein CASSPLKQPTGELFF.

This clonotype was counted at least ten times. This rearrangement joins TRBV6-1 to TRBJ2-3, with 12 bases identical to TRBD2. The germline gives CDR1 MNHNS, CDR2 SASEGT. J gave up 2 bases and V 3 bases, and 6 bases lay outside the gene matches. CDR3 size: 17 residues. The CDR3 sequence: CASSEWTSGVLTDTQYF. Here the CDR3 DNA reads TGTGCCAGCAGTGAGTGGACTAGCGGGGTCCTCACAGATACGCAGTATTTT.

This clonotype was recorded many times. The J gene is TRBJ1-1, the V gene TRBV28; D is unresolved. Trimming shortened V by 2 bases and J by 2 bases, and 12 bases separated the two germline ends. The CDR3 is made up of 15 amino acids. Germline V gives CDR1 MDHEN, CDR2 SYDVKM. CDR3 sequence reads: CASSLGSVGNTEAFF. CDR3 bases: TGTGCCAGCAGTTTAGGTAGTGTCGGTAACACTGAAGCTTTCTTT.

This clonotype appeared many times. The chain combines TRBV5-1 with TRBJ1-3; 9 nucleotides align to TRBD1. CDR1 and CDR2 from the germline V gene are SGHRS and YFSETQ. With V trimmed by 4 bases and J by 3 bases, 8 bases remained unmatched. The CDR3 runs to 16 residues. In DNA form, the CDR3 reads TGCGCCAGCAGCATTTCCGGGACAGGGAATGGAAACACCATATATTTT. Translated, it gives CASSISGTGNGNTIYF. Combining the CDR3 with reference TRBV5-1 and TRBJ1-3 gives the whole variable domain KAGVTQTPRYLIKTRGQQVTLSCSPISGHRSVSWYQQTPGQGLQFLFEYFSETQRNKGNFPGRFSGRQFSNSRSEMNVSTLELGDSALYLCASSISGTGNGNTIYFGEGSWLTVV.

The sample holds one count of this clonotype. CDR3 residues: CASSTRRGAYGYTF. The CDR3 DNA reads TGTGCCAGCTCAACCCGAAGGGGGGCCTATGGCTACACCTTC. This chain joins TRBV19 and TRBJ1-2, with TRBD1 as a possible D gene (6 bases). The ends were cut back, 9 bases at V and 4 bases at J, with 18 bases in the middle. The CDR3 is 14 amino acids. CDR1 is LNHDA and CDR2 is SQIVND in the germline V gene (reference sequence).

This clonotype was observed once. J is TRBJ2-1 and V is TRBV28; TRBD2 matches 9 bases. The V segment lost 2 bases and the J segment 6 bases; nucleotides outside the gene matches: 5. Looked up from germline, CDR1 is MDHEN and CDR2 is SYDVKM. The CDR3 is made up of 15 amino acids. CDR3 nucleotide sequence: TGTGCCAGCAGTTTAGGAGGACTAGCGACCAATGAGCAGTTCTTC. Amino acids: CASSLGGLATNEQFF.

The CDR3 DNA is TGTGCCAGCAGTCCAACGGGGGTTCAAGAGACCCAGTACTTC. Amino acid sequence: CASSPTGVQETQYF. This sequence joins TRBV11-2 and TRBJ2-5, with D perhaps matching TRBD2 (6 bases). V was clipped by 6 bases and J by 2 bases, with 13 bases between them. Germline assignment: CDR1 SGHAT and CDR2 FQNNGV. This CDR3 spans 14 amino acids.

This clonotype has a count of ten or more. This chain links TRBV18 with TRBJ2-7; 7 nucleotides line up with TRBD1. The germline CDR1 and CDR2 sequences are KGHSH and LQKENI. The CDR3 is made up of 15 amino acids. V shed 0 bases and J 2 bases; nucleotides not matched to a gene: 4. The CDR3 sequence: CASSPPGQRTYEQYF. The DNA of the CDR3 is TGTGCCAGCTCACCACCGGGACAGCGTACCTACGAGCAGTACTTC. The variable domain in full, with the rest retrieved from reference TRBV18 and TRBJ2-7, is NAGVMQNPRHLVRRRGQEARLRCSPMKGHSHVYWYRQLPEEGLKFMVYLQKENIIDESGMPKERFSAEFPKEGPSILRIQQVVRGDSAAYFCASSPPGQRTYEQYFGPGTRLTVT.